One and the same sample provided the 30 T cell receptor beta chains below, sequenced in a study of low-dose radiotherapy and immunotherapy resistance in tumors. First-strand cDNA relied on TRAV- and TRBV-specific primers spanning alpha and beta chains. A roughly 20-cycle PCR with a constant-region primer and V-primer adapter amplified TCRs. TCRdb re-analysed the reads in MiXCR, keeping a single row per CDR3 protein. The data contain around 10,000 distinct CDR3 sequences, less than 75% of them singletons. The origin of the receptors is a human donor with advanced metastatic prostate, ovarian, gallbladder or colorectal cancer (not recorded which). This table probably holds off-target reads from a library built for another chain.

The chain joins TRBV4-3 to TRBJ2-7, with 10 bases identical to TRBD1. Germline V lookup: CDR1 LGHNA, CDR2 YSLEER. The CDR3 is 15 residues long. Trimming cost V 0 bases and J 5 bases; bases outside gene matches: 4. In nucleotides, the CDR3 is TGCGCCAGCAGCCAAGATCAAGGGACAGGGGACGAGCAGTACTTC. It specifies CASSQDQGTGDEQYF.

The chain recombines TRBV5-1 with TRBJ1-1; the D is unclear. V was pared by 4 bases and J by 0 bases, with 13 bases between. The length of the CDR3 is 15 residues. Germline values: CDR1 SGHRS, CDR2 YFSETQ. The CDR3 sequence is CASSPSGGMNTEAFF. CDR3 coding DNA: TGCGCCAGCAGCCCGTCGGGTGGAATGAACACTGAAGCTTTCTTT.

The V and J genes are TRBV28 and TRBJ2-5, with D uncertain. This CDR3 is built from 11 residues. Between the trimmed V and J ends, which lost 6 bases and 8 bases, there was a span of 10 bases. Germline V gene lookup returns CDR1 MDHEN and CDR2 SYDVKM. This chain's CDR3 is CASRIGVTQYF. In nucleotides, the CDR3 is TGTGCCAGCAGGATCGGAGTTACCCAGTACTTC.

This chain connects TRBV3-1 to TRBJ2-1; D not certain. V was shortened by 4 bases and J by 5 bases, with 15 bases between the two germline ends. The CDR3 is made up of 15 amino acids. Germline V gives CDR1 LGHDT, CDR2 YNNKEL (reference sequence). CDR3 in DNA: TGTGCCAGCAGCCGACGCCCCGGAGAACACAATGAGCAGTTCTTC. Its translation: CASSRRPGEHNEQFF.

This clonotype occurred a few times. The CDR3: CASGILGDNSPLHF. The CDR3 DNA sequence: TGTGCCAGCGGCATCCTCGGGGATAATTCACCCCTCCACTTT. The gene calls are TRBV7-2 and TRBJ1-6; D remains unclear. From germline, CDR1 is SGHTA and CDR2 FQGNSA. This CDR3 has 14 residues. The ends were cut back, 8 bases at V and 5 bases at J, with 13 bases in the middle.

This chain connects TRBV19 to TRBJ2-7, with 8 bases that match TRBD1. The CDR3 covers 15 residues. Germline CDR1 is LNHDA and CDR2 is SQIVND (reference sequence). The V and J ends lost 3 bases and 4 bases, in that order; junction bases with no gene match: 8. The CDR3 loop reads CASSIFGQGAYEQYF. The CDR3 nucleotides read TGTGCCAGTAGTATTTTCGGACAGGGCGCTTACGAGCAGTACTTC.

The rearrangement uses TRBV6-2 or TRBV6-3 and TRBJ1-5, with no clear D. The CDR3 has 13 residues. With 5 bases removed from V and 5 bases from J, the gap between germline ends came to 10 bases. Germline V CDR1 and CDR2: MNHEY, SVGEGT. CDR3 protein: CASSESDYQPQHF. DNA for the CDR3: TGTGCCAGCAGTGAGAGCGATTATCAGCCCCAGCATTTT.

This chain connects TRBV30 to TRBJ1-6; D gene ambiguous. The V end lost 7 bases, the J end lost 0 bases, and 7 bases lay between the germline ends. The CDR3 runs to 13 residues. Germline V CDR1 and CDR2: GTSNPN, SVGIG (reference sequence). This CDR3 reads CASRVSYNSPLHF. CDR3 coding DNA: TGTGCCTCACGGGTCTCCTATAATTCACCCCTCCACTTT.

This clonotype occurred a few times. This rearrangement joins TRBV9 to TRBJ2-3; D might be TRBD2 (5 bases). Trimming took 0 bases from V and 0 from J, leaving 8 bases between them. Per germline, CDR1 SGDLS and CDR2 YYNGEE. The CDR3 runs to 15 residues. CDR3 protein: CASSVGSGSTDTQYF. For the CDR3, the DNA is TGTGCCAGCAGCGTAGGAAGCGGTAGCACAGATACGCAGTATTTT.

The chain joins TRBV5-4 to TRBJ2-3, with 10 bases matching TRBD2. The J segment lost 7 bases and the V segment lost 4 bases, leaving 12 bases of the junction unmatched. The CDR3 length is 16 residues. Germline values: CDR1 SGHNT, CDR2 YYREEE (reference sequence). CDR3 sequence: CASSPWPGTSDNTQYF. DNA of the CDR3: TGTGCCAGCAGCCCCTGGCCCGGGACTAGCGACAATACGCAGTATTTT. The complete variable domain, with remaining parts taken from reference TRBV5-4 and TRBJ2-3, reads ETGVTQSPTHLIKTRGQQVTLRCSSQSGHNTVSWYQQALGQGPQFIFQYYREEENGRGNFPPRFSGLQFPNYSSELNVNALELDDSALYLCASSPWPGTSDNTQYFGPGTRLTVL.

V gene TRBV18 combines with J gene TRBJ2-7; D gene uncertain. Trimming removed 3 bases at V and 2 bases at J, with 11 bases between. The CDR3 is made up of 14 amino acids. CDR1 KGHSH and CDR2 LQKENI come from the germline V gene. CDR3 in DNA: TGTGCCAGCTCACCCCGGACGGACGCCTACGAGCAGTACTTC. This gives the protein CASSPRTDAYEQYF.

V gene TRBV6-5 combines with J gene TRBJ2-7; D call uncertain. The V end lost 7 bases, the J end lost 2 bases, and 6 bases lay between the germline ends. Germline CDR1 is MNHEY and CDR2 is SVGAGI. The CDR3 is 11 residues long. CDR3 sequence (DNA): TGTGCCAGCACGATGACCTACGAGCAGTACTTC. Its protein is CASTMTYEQYF.

This clonotype was found a few times. The DNA for the CDR3 is TGTGCCAGCAGTACAGGGGAAGGAGTCGAGACCCAGTACTTC. It specifies CASSTGEGVETQYF. This chain connects TRBV6-2 or TRBV6-3 to TRBJ2-5; 7 bases align to TRBD1. V gave up 5 bases and J gave up 5 bases; unmatched junction bases: 8. The CDR3 runs 14 residues. Germline loops: CDR1 MNHEY, CDR2 SVGEGT.

The V gene is TRBV7-9, the J gene TRBJ2-2; no definite D call. Trimming removed 3 bases at V and 6 bases at J, with 8 bases between. Per the germline V gene, CDR1 is SEHNR and CDR2 is FQNEAQ (reference sequence). The CDR3 length is 13 residues. The CDR3 protein is CASSFGKAGELFF. The CDR3, as DNA: TGTGCCAGCAGCTTCGGAAAGGCCGGGGAGCTGTTTTTT.

The chain recombines TRBV2 with TRBJ2-1; D is uncertain. CDR3 size: 15 residues. Germline V lookup: CDR1 SNHLY, CDR2 FYNNEI. Trimming cost V 5 bases and J 0 bases, with 11 bases left between them. CDR3 in DNA: TGTGCCAGCAGTCAACAGCTAAGCTCCTACAATGAGCAGTTCTTC. The encoded protein is CASSQQLSSYNEQFF.

This chain links TRBV20-1 with TRBJ2-7, with TRBD2 identical over 12 bases. From germline, CDR1 is DFQATT and CDR2 SNEGSKA (reference sequence). The CDR3 spans 14 residues. V lost 4 bases to trimming and J lost 5 bases; unmatched junction nucleotides: 6. The CDR3 reads CSAIPGLAGHEQYF. CDR3 DNA: TGCAGTGCTATCCCCGGACTAGCGGGACACGAGCAGTACTTC.

The rearrangement uses TRBV14 and TRBJ2-1; D uncertain. This CDR3 is built from 14 residues. V gave up 3 bases and J gave up 2 bases, with 8 bases separating them. CDR1 is SGHDN and CDR2 is FVKESK in the germline V gene. This CDR3 is CASSQGWAYNEQFF. The CDR3 DNA is TGTGCCAGCAGCCAGGGCTGGGCCTACAATGAGCAGTTCTTC.

The rearrangement joins TRBV11-1 to TRBJ2-1, with D unclear. V was trimmed by 2 bases and J by 0 bases, leaving 5 bases between them. CDR3 length: 14 residues. CDR1 is SGHAT, CDR2 FQDESV, per germline (reference sequence). Here the CDR3 reads CASSLRVSYNEQFF. As DNA, the CDR3 is TGTGCCAGCAGCTTAAGGGTCTCCTACAATGAGCAGTTCTTC.

This clonotype was found a few times. This rearrangement joins TRBV19 to TRBJ1-2; 9 bases match TRBD1. This CDR3 is built from 15 residues. Germline lookup yields CDR1 LNHDA and CDR2 SQIVND (reference sequence). V trimming: 4 bases; J trimming: 1 base; junction bases outside the gene matches: 4. DNA for the CDR3: TGTGCCAGTAGTACCGACAGGGGGAGTAACTATGGCTACACCTTC. Translating it yields CASSTDRGSNYGYTF.

The chain links TRBV5-5 to TRBJ1-2; no firm D call. Germline CDR1 and CDR2: SGHKS and YYEKEE (reference sequence). CDR3 size: 12 residues. V lost 4 bases to trimming and J lost 6 bases, with 10 bases between them. The CDR3 loop is CASSSLMDGYTF. DNA of the CDR3: TGTGCCAGCAGCAGTCTTATGGATGGCTACACCTTC.

The V call is TRBV9, the J call TRBJ2-2; 8 bases match TRBD1. The CDR3 has 16 residues. CDR1 SGDLS and CDR2 YYNGEE come from the germline V gene. With V trimmed by 3 bases and J by 3 bases, 7 bases remained unmatched. The CDR3 loop reads CASSADRGQYTGELFF. The DNA of the CDR3 is TGTGCCAGCAGCGCCGACAGGGGACAATACACCGGGGAGCTGTTTTTT.

V and J are TRBV3-1 and TRBJ2-5; TRBD2 matches at 13 bases. This CDR3 comprises 15 residues. The trim removed 4 bases at V and 4 bases at J, leaving 3 bases unmatched. Germline loops: CDR1 LGHDT, CDR2 YNNKEL (reference sequence). The CDR3 DNA follows: TGTGCCAGCAGCCGACGGACTAGCGGGGGAGAGACCCAGTACTTC. It specifies CASSRRTSGGETQYF.

A few counts support this clonotype. The chain has TRBV5-5 and TRBJ2-2; perhaps D is TRBD1 or TRBD2 (5 bases each). V was clipped by 4 bases and J by 0 bases, with 13 bases between them. The CDR3 covers 16 residues. Germline assignment: CDR1 SGHKS and CDR2 YYEKEE (reference sequence). Here the CDR3 DNA reads TGTGCCAGCAGCCCACACGGGACGGCGAACACCGGGGAGCTGTTTTTT. It encodes CASSPHGTANTGELFF.

V and J are TRBV5-6 and TRBJ2-3, with D possibly matching TRBD2 (6 bases). Germline V lookup: CDR1 SGHDT, CDR2 YYEEEE. The CDR3 spans 16 residues. V was pared by 2 bases and J by 1 base, with 14 bases between. The CDR3 here is CASSFAGRAGTDTQYF. The DNA of the CDR3 is TGTGCCAGCAGCTTCGCGGGGCGGGCCGGCACAGATACGCAGTATTTT.

The rearrangement uses TRBV6-2 or TRBV6-3 and TRBJ2-3; TRBD1 might be the D (5 bases). V lost 8 bases, J lost 3 bases, and 12 bases lay in between. The CDR3 loop spans 13 amino acids. Germline loops: CDR1 MNHEY, CDR2 SVGEGT. CDR3 nucleotide sequence: TGTGCCAGCTCGTATGCAGGGACAGATACGCAGTATTTT. Protein: CASSYAGTDTQYF.

The chain carries TRBV7-2 and TRBJ2-2; tentative D call: TRBD2 (6 bases). Trimming shortened V by 1 base and J by 7 bases, and 13 bases separated the two germline ends. The CDR3 length is 15 residues. Germline values: CDR1 SGHTA, CDR2 FQGNSA. The CDR3 region is CASSLGLGGVGELFF. The CDR3 DNA is TGTGCCAGCAGCTTAGGGCTAGGAGGGGTCGGGGAGCTGTTTTTT. The full variable domain, with the rest looked up from reference TRBV7-2 and TRBJ2-2, is GAGVSQSPSNKVTEKGKDVELRCDPISGHTALYWYRQSLGQGLEFLIYFQGNSAPDKSGLPSDRFSAERTGGSVSTLTIQRTQQEDSAVYLCASSLGLGGVGELFFGEGSRLTVL.

The chain uses TRBV6-2 or TRBV6-3 and TRBJ1-5; D possibly corresponds to TRBD1 (5 bases). Germline loops: CDR1 MNHEY, CDR2 SVGEGT. The CDR3 is 15 residues long. V lost 5 bases to trimming and J lost 0 bases, with 11 bases between them. The CDR3 DNA is TGTGCCAGCAGTGAAATAGACAGTAGCAATCAGCCCCAGCATTTT. Translation gives CASSEIDSSNQPQHF.

The chain carries TRBV28 and TRBJ1-1; no firm D call. CDR1 and CDR2 from the germline V gene are MDHEN and SYDVKM. This CDR3 contains 13 residues. With 10 bases removed from V and 3 bases from J, the gap between germline ends came to 15 bases. The CDR3 sequence is CAIARGFDTEAFF. The CDR3 DNA sequence: TGTGCCATTGCTAGAGGGTTCGACACTGAAGCTTTCTTT.

The chain employs TRBV5-5 and TRBJ1-2; D unresolved. The CDR3 is 14 residues long. V was trimmed by 0 bases and J by 3 bases, leaving 9 bases between them. CDR1 is SGHKS and CDR2 is YYEKEE in the germline V gene (reference sequence). This CDR3 reads CASSLVGTDYGYTF. For the CDR3, the DNA is TGTGCCAGCAGCTTGGTTGGAACAGACTATGGCTACACCTTC.

The CDR3 region is CASSLTKGALPSGNTIYF. CDR3 bases: TGTGCCAGCAGCTTAACAAAAGGGGCCTTACCCTCTGGAAACACCATATATTTT. This chain uses TRBV5-6 with TRBJ1-3; tentatively, D is TRBD1 (5 bases). Germline-derived CDR1 and CDR2 are SGHDT and YYEEEE. This CDR3 comprises 18 residues. V lost 2 bases and J lost 0, with 18 bases in between. Full variable domain (remainder filled in from reference TRBV5-6 and TRBJ1-3): DAGVTQSPTHLIKTRGQQVTLRCSPKSGHDTVSWYQQALGQGPQFIFQYYEEEERQRGNFPDRFSGHQFPNYSSELNVNALLLGDSALYLCASSLTKGALPSGNTIYFGEGSWLTVV.